The 10 T cell receptor beta chains presented below share a single source sample, sequenced in a study of T-cell reconstitution after alpha-beta-depleted transplantation in children. Researchers prepared the TCRbeta library using unique molecular identifiers, the study reports. TCRdb reprocessed the PCR reads via MiXCR and lists one record per CDR3 protein. Of about half a million distinct CDR3 sequences in the sample, around 13% were seen once. The sample in question was PBMCs from the stem cell graft donor, obtained from the stem cell graft. The receptor set was obtained from a human donor who donated a stem cell graft to a child with combined immunodeficiency.

Only a few counts were recorded for this clonotype. This sequence joins TRBV7-2 and TRBJ2-6; D not certain. The germline V and J ends were trimmed by 1 base and 3 bases, with 10 bases remaining between them. Germline V CDR1 and CDR2: SGHTA, FQGNSA. The CDR3 has 16 residues. CDR3 DNA sequence: TGTGCCAGCAGCTTAGTTTATCGGGTTGGGGCCAACGTCCTGACTTTC. This sequence encodes CASSLVYRVGANVLTF.

This clonotype was observed many times. The J gene is TRBJ2-1, the V gene TRBV29-1; 7 bases match TRBD1. Per germline, CDR1 SQVTM and CDR2 ANQGSEA. The V and J ends lost 2 bases and 0 bases, in that order; junction bases with no gene match: 7. This CDR3 has 16 amino acids. This CDR3 reads CSVETRTGRSYNEQFF. The CDR3 DNA is TGCAGCGTTGAAACACGGACAGGCCGCTCCTACAATGAGCAGTTCTTC.

The chain links TRBV7-8 to TRBJ2-3; D gene uncertain. CDR1 is SGHVS and CDR2 is FQNEAQ in the germline V gene. With 1 base removed from V and 1 base from J, the gap between germline ends came to 12 bases. This CDR3 has 16 residues. The CDR3 region has the DNA TGTGCCAGCAGCTTAGTTGTGGGGTCACGCACAGATACGCAGTATTTT. As protein: CASSLVVGSRTDTQYF.

J is TRBJ1-4 and V is TRBV5-1; D gene uncertain. Germline V gene sequence: CDR1 SGHRS, CDR2 YFSETQ. V was shortened by 0 bases and J by 2 bases, with 11 bases between the two germline ends. This CDR3 has 16 residues. This CDR3 is CASSLVLGSTNEKLFF. CDR3 nucleotide sequence: TGCGCCAGCAGCTTGGTATTGGGGTCCACTAATGAAAAACTGTTTTTT.

There are a few counts of this clonotype. J is TRBJ2-7 and V is TRBV15, with 9 nucleotides matching TRBD1. Trimming cost V 5 bases and J 2 bases; bases outside gene matches: 10. The CDR3 runs 16 residues. From germline, CDR1 is LNHNV and CDR2 YYDKDF (reference sequence). CDR3 nucleotides: TGTGCCACCAGCGAGCCCAGACAGGGGGTAACCTACGAGCAGTACTTC. Translated, it gives CATSEPRQGVTYEQYF.

This clonotype occurred many times. This sequence joins TRBV10-3 and TRBJ2-1; a possible D gene is TRBD2 (5 bases). Trimming took 6 bases from V and 6 from J, leaving 12 bases between them. The CDR3 length is 13 residues. Germline V gene sequence: CDR1 ENHRY, CDR2 SYGVKD. CDR3 region: CAISERWGNEQFF. The CDR3 DNA is TGTGCCATCAGCGAGCGGTGGGGCAATGAGCAGTTCTTC.

This clonotype appeared a few times. V usage is TRBV9 and J usage is TRBJ1-2; 8 nucleotides match TRBD1. V lost 4 bases to trimming and J lost 7 bases; unmatched junction nucleotides: 12. Looked up from germline, CDR1 is SGDLS and CDR2 is YYNGEE. CDR3 length: 15 amino acids. CDR3: CASSPMTGDGSGYTF. In nucleotides, the CDR3 is TGTGCCAGCAGCCCCATGACAGGGGATGGGAGTGGCTACACCTTC.

The table lists this clonotype with a few counts. CDR3 protein: CSAGRTTSGSTDTQYF. CDR3 sequence (DNA): TGCAGTGCTGGCCGGACGACTAGCGGGAGTACAGATACGCAGTATTTT. The chain has TRBV20-1 and TRBJ2-3, with 12 bases lining up with TRBD2. Germline CDR1 reads DFQATT; CDR2 reads SNEGSKA (reference sequence). Trimming cost V 5 bases and J 3 bases; bases outside gene matches: 9. CDR3 length equals 16 residues.

The V and J genes are TRBV6-1 and TRBJ2-7, with D perhaps assigned TRBD1 or TRBD2 (5 bases each). The ends were cut back, 2 bases at V and 3 bases at J, with 11 bases in the middle. Germline loops: CDR1 MNHNS, CDR2 SASEGT. The CDR3 totals 14 residues. CDR3 residues: CASSERGVIYEQYF. Written as DNA, the CDR3 is TGTGCCAGCAGTGAACGAGGGGTTATCTACGAGCAGTACTTC.

This clonotype was detected a few times. This sequence joins TRBV7-9 and TRBJ2-7; D assignment may be TRBD1 or TRBD2 (5 bases each). Trimming took off 7 bases at V and 2 bases at J, with 21 bases between the two ends. Germline CDR1 reads SEHNR; CDR2 reads FQNEAQ (reference sequence). This CDR3 spans 16 amino acids. The CDR3 nucleotides are TGTGCCAGCAACTCACGAGGGGACCAGTTAACCTACGAGCAGTACTTC. It specifies CASNSRGDQLTYEQYF. Full variable domain (rest looked up from reference TRBV7-9 and TRBJ2-7): DTGVSQNPRHKITKRGQNVTFRCDPISEHNRLYWYRQTLGQGPEFLTYFQNEAQLEKSRLLSDRFSAERPKGSFSTLEIQRTEQGDSAMYLCASNSRGDQLTYEQYFGPGTRLTVT.